This TCR beta chain was observed in a study of graft-versus-host responses after intestinal transplantation. Study information: Recipients were all induced with anti-thymocyte globulin, then given tacrolimus and steroids for around three years.

Intraepithelial and lamina propria lymphocytes were released after the graft tissue was processed. The CDR3 has 12 amino acids. CDR1 is SGHVT and CDR2 is SQSDAQ in the germline V gene. Deletions cut 3 bases from V and 8 bases from J, with 10 bases between. This clone was counted a single time. Some clones are missing from TCRdb's copy, which holds only in-frame ones; the method was immunoSEQ multiplex PCR. The table lists 15,000 to 20,000 clones, 75% to 90% of them singletons. The V gene is TRBV7-4, the J gene TRBJ1-1; unclear D gene. This clonotype was obtained from a human patient who received an intestinal transplant, so some T cells may come from the graft donor. The material sequenced was ileum tissue, taken 104 days after intestinal transplant. This chain's CDR3 is CASSFAHGEAFF. In DNA form, the CDR3 reads TGTGCCAGCAGCTTTGCACATGGAGAAGCTTTCTTT.